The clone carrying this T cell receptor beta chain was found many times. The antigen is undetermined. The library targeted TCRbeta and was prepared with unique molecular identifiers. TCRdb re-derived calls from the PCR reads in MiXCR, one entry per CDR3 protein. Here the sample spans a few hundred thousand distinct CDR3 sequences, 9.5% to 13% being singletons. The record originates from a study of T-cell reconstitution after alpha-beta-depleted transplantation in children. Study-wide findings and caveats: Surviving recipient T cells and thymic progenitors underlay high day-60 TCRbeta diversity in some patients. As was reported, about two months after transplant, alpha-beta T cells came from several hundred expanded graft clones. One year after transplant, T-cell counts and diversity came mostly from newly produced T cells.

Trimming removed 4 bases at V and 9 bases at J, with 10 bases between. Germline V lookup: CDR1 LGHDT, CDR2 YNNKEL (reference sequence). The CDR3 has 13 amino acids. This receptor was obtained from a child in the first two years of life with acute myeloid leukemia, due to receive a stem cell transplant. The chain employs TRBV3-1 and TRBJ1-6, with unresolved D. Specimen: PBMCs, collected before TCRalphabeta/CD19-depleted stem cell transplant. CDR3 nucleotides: TGTGCCAGCAGCCGCCAATCGTTTTCACCCCTCCACTTT. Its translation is CASSRQSFSPLHF.